The present T cell receptor (beta chain) was sequenced within a study of regulatory T cells in long-lasting Graves disease. Time point given: newly diagnosed GD, antithyroid drugs for less than 3 months. The TCR library was made from RNA extracted from PBMCs. Library construction for TCR beta used iRepertoire HTBI primers and Arm-PCR of CDR3 regions. Each CDR3 protein is one row after TCRdb ran MiXCR on the multiplex PCR reads. The data hold roughly 530,000 distinct CDR3 sequences, with about 16% observed a single time. On this clonotype itself: A junction end diverges from the germline sequence, so it may reflect a read error.

The same data also went into a second study, on T cells in Graves' hyperthyroidism and ophthalmopathy.

Source: peripheral blood mononuclear cells (PBMCs), taken at new diagnosis, from a patient treated with antithyroid drugs. The receptor was derived from a woman aged 40-65 years with Graves disease.

The CDR3 loop reads CSSSLDGLRSGNTIYF. DNA of the CDR3: TGCTCCAGCAGCCTGGACGGACTTCGCTCTGGAAACACCATATATTTT. V and J are TRBV4-1 and TRBJ1-3; unclear D gene. Germline lookup yields CDR1 MGHRA and CDR2 YSYEKL. This CDR3 is 16 amino acids long.